Below, 14 T cell receptor beta chains from the same sample are listed, as sequenced in a study of cytomegalovirus exposure and HLA in healthy donors. The PCR contained 60 Vbeta and 13 Jbeta primers. Profiled with immunoSEQ multiplex PCR; TCRdb holds only in-frame clones, not every one. The sample has 90,000 to 120,000 clones, about three quarters seen once. Sequences were obtained from PBMCs. Receptors were obtained from a female donor in good health and CMV-seropositive.

The J gene is TRBJ1-1, the V gene TRBV6-1; 8 positions agree with TRBD1. CDR3 length equals 13 residues. Germline assignment: CDR1 MNHNS and CDR2 SASEGT. The ends lost 5 bases at V and 3 bases at J; junction bases unmatched: 2. This CDR3 reads CASSSGQDTEAFF. CDR3 sequence (DNA): TGTGCCAGCAGTTCGGGACAGGACACTGAAGCTTTCTTT.

The chain carries TRBV5-1 and TRBJ2-5; TRBD2 aligns across 14 bases. The CDR3 is made up of 18 amino acids. Germline CDR1 and CDR2: SGHRS and YFSETQ. V trimming: 3 bases; J trimming: 4 bases; junction bases outside the gene matches: 11. CDR3 loop: CASSWKTSGGAVVETQYF. The CDR3 DNA reads TGCGCCAGCAGCTGGAAGACTAGCGGGGGGGCTGTAGTAGAGACCCAGTACTTC.

The chain links TRBV5-1 to TRBJ2-1, with D possibly TRBD2 on 7 matching bases. CDR3 length: 17 residues. Trimming took off 1 base at V and 0 bases at J, with 14 bases between the two ends. The V gene's germline CDR1 is SGHRS and CDR2 YFSETQ. The CDR3 is CASSLTGRVSSYNEQFF. The CDR3 DNA reads TGCGCCAGCAGCTTGACAGGGAGGGTGAGCTCCTACAATGAGCAGTTCTTC.

The V gene is TRBV5-1, the J gene TRBJ1-2; 8 bases are shared with TRBD1. Germline V CDR1 and CDR2: SGHRS, YFSETQ. After removal of 4 bases from V and 0 bases from J, the junction contained 2 bases not matched to a gene. The CDR3 covers 14 residues. The CDR3 coding sequence is TGCGCCAGCAGCCCGGGACAGGCTAACTATGGCTACACCTTC. This encodes CASSPGQANYGYTF.

The chain employs TRBV10-3 and TRBJ2-5, with TRBD1 matching 8 bases. Per germline, CDR1 ENHRY and CDR2 SYGVKD. The CDR3 runs 16 residues. V shed 0 bases, J shed 4 bases, and the junction held 7 bases outside the gene matches. This chain's CDR3 is CAISESDRDRLETQYF. The CDR3 DNA reads as TGTGCCATCAGTGAGTCGGACAGGGATCGGTTAGAGACCCAGTACTTC.

This clone was detected only a few times. This chain connects TRBV5-1 to TRBJ2-7; D may be TRBD1 (6 bases). Germline CDR1 SGHRS, CDR2 YFSETQ. The CDR3 extends over 17 amino acids. V lost 1 base and J lost 1, with 18 bases in between. The CDR3, as DNA: TGCGCCAGCAGCTTGATGGGTGTCAGGGGACCATCCTACGAGCAGTACTTC. It yields the protein CASSLMGVRGPSYEQYF. The variable domain in full, completed from reference TRBV5-1 and TRBJ2-7, reads KAGVTQTPRYLIKTRGQQVTLSCSPISGHRSVSWYQQTPGQGLQFLFEYFSETQRNKGNFPGRFSGRQFSNSRSEMNVSTLELGDSALYLCASSLMGVRGPSYEQYFGPGTRLTVT.

V and J are TRBV7-9 and TRBJ2-6; unclear D gene. CDR3 length equals 16 residues. V was trimmed by 4 bases and J by 0 bases, leaving 10 bases between them. Germline CDR1 is SEHNR and CDR2 is FQNEAQ (reference sequence). Here the CDR3 reads CASSSGPNSGANVLTF. CDR3 DNA sequence: TGTGCCAGCAGCTCAGGCCCCAACTCTGGGGCCAACGTCCTGACTTTC. Complete variable domain (other parts from reference TRBV7-9 and TRBJ2-6): DTGVSQNPRHKITKRGQNVTFRCDPISEHNRLYWYRQTLGQGPEFLTYFQNEAQLEKSRLLSDRFSAERPKGSFSTLEIQRTEQGDSAMYLCASSSGPNSGANVLTFGAGSRLTVL.

The V and J genes are TRBV7-9 and TRBJ1-5; tentative D call: TRBD1 (5 bases). The germline V gene encodes CDR1 SEHNR and CDR2 FQNEAQ (reference sequence). The CDR3 is made up of 14 amino acids. Trimming removed 5 bases from V and 6 bases from J, with 14 bases in between. The CDR3 loop reads CASSTGGDGQPQHF. The CDR3 nucleotides read TGTGCCAGCAGCACGGGGGGGGATGGTCAGCCCCAGCATTTT.

J is TRBJ1-1 and V is TRBV5-1; D gene uncertain. Germline CDR1 SGHRS, CDR2 YFSETQ. The CDR3 covers 14 residues. V dropped 0 bases and J dropped 0 bases, with 6 bases sitting between them. The CDR3 is CASSLDTMNTEAFF. The CDR3 nucleotides are TGCGCCAGCAGCTTGGACACAATGAACACTGAAGCTTTCTTT.

As concerns this clone: Within the sample, other DNA sequences also encode this same CDR3. The chain joins TRBV30 to TRBJ2-3; D not resolved. CDR1 GTSNPN and CDR2 SVGIG come from the germline V gene (reference sequence). V was clipped by 2 bases and J by 3 bases, with 6 bases between them. The CDR3 length is 12 residues. This chain's CDR3 is CAWSISTDTQYF. The CDR3, as DNA: TGTGCCTGGAGTATTAGTACAGATACGCAGTATTTT.

J is TRBJ2-7 and V is TRBV25-1; weak D call: TRBD2 (7 bases). CDR3 length equals 17 residues. Trimming pared 5 bases from V and 0 bases from J, leaving 20 bases between. Per germline, CDR1 MGHDK and CDR2 SYGVNS. The CDR3, as DNA: TGTGCCAGCAGTCCCACGGGGGCGGGAGTTCGCTCCTACGAGCAGTACTTC. It yields the protein CASSPTGAGVRSYEQYF.

This chain links TRBV19 with TRBJ2-7, with TRBD2 matching over 12 bases. CDR1 and CDR2 (germline): LNHDA, SQIVND (reference sequence). The CDR3 spans 15 residues. Trimming took 6 bases from V and 2 from J; bases not matched to a gene: 5. CDR3 sequence (DNA): TGTGCCAGTAGAGACGGACTAGCGGGGACCTACGAGCAGTACTTC. As protein: CASRDGLAGTYEQYF.

Only a few counts were recorded for this clone. The V and J genes are TRBV7-9 and TRBJ1-1, with D possibly being TRBD1 (6 bases). V lost 5 bases and J 5 bases, leaving 15 bases between the germline ends. The germline gives CDR1 SEHNR, CDR2 FQNEAQ (reference sequence). The CDR3 has 14 residues. The chain's CDR3 is CASSRGGRETEAFF. The CDR3 DNA is TGTGCCAGCAGCCGTGGGGGGCGGGAGACTGAAGCTTTCTTT.

This clone was seen only once. For the CDR3, the DNA is TGTGCCAGCAGTGCCGCCAGGGGGGTGAATAGCAATCAGCCCCAGCATTTT. As protein: CASSAARGVNSNQPQHF. The chain employs TRBV6-1 and TRBJ1-5; 7 bases are shared with TRBD1. CDR1 and CDR2 (germline): MNHNS, SASEGT. Losses at the gene ends were 4 bases for V and 0 bases for J; bases not matched to a gene: 9. This CDR3 is built from 17 residues.